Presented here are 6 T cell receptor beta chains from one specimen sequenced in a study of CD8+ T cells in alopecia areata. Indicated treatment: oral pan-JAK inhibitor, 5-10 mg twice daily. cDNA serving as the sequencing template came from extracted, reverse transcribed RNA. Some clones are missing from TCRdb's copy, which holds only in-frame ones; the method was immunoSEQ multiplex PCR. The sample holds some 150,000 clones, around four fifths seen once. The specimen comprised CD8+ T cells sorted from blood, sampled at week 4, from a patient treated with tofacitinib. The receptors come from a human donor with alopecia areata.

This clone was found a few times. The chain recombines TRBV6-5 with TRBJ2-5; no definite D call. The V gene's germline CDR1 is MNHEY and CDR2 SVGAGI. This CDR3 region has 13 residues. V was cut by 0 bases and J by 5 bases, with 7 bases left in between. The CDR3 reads CASSYSDGETQYF. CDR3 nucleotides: TGTGCCAGCAGTTACTCCGACGGGGAGACCCAGTACTTC.

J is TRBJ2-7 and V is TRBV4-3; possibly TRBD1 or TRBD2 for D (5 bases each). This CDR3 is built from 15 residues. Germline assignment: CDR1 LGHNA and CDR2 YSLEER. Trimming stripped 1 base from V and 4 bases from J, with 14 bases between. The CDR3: CASSQGAVGPYEQYF. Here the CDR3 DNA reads TGCGCCAGCAGCCAAGGGGCGGTGGGACCGTACGAGCAGTACTTC.

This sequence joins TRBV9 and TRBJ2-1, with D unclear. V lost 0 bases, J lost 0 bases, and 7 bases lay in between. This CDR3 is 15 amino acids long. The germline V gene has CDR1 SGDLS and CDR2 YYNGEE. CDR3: CASSVGQSSYNEQFF. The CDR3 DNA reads TGTGCCAGCAGCGTAGGCCAGAGCTCCTACAATGAGCAGTTCTTC.

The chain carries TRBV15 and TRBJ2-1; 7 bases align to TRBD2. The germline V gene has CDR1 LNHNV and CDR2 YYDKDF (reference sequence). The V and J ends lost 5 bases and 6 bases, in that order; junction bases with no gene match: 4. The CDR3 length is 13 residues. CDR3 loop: CATSGGLGNEQFF. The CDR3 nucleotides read TGTGCCACCAGCGGAGGACTAGGCAATGAGCAGTTCTTC.

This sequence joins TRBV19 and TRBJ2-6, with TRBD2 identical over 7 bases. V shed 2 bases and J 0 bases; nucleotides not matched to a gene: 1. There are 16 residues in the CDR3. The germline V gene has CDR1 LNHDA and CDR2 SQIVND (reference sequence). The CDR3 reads CASSISGGSGANVLTF. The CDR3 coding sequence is TGTGCCAGTAGTATATCGGGGGGCTCTGGGGCCAACGTCCTGACTTTC.

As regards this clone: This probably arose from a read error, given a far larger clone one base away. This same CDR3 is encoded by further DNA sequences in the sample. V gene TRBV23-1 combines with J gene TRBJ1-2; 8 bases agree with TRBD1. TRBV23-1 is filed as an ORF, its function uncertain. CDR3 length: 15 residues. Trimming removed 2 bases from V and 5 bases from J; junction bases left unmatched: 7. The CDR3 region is CASSQDRTGQYGYTF. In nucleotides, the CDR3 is TGCGCCAGCAGTCAAGATAGGACAGGGCAATATGGCTACACCTTC.